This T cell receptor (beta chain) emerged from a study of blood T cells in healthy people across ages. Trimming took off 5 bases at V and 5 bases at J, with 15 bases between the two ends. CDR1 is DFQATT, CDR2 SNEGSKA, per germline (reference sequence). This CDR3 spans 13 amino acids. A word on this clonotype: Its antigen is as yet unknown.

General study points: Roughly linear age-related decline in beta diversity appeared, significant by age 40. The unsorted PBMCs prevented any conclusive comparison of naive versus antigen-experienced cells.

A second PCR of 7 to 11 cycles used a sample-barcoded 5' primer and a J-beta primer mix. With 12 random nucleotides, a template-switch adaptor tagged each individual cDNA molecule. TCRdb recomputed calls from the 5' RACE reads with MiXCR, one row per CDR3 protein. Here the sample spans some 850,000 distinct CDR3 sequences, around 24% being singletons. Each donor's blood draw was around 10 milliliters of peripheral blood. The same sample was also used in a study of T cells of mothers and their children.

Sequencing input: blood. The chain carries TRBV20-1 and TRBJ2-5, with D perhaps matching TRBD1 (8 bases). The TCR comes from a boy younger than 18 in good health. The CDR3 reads CSALTGEGETQYF. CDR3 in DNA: TGCAGTGCTTTGACAGGGGAGGGGGAGACCCAGTACTTC.